Here is one TCR beta chain with its context. Its antigen is not identified. Some clones are missing from TCRdb's copy, which holds only in-frame ones; the method was immunoSEQ multiplex PCR. The sample includes about 180,000 clones, 90% to 95% seen only once; the top ten take about 1%. This entry comes from a study of T cell responses to AZD1222 COVID-19 vaccine. Study observations and caveats: A reported finding is that nearly half of spike-specific TCRs target unmutated variant regions. Donors were largely white British and mainly female; clonal diversity was possibly underestimated.

The CDR3 loop spans 15 amino acids. The germline CDR1 and CDR2 sequences are SEHNR and FQNEAQ (reference sequence). Trimming took 0 bases from V and 0 from J, leaving 6 bases between them. The rearrangement joins TRBV7-9 to TRBJ2-1; D not resolved. The sequence came from an adult who received the MenACWY meningococcal vaccine as a control. The material sequenced was peripheral blood, taken 28 days after the second dose of the MenACWY control vaccine. The CDR3 DNA reads TGTGCCAGCAGCTTAGCGGAGTCCTCCTACAATGAGCAGTTCTTC. It translates to CASSLAESSYNEQFF.